What follows is one T cell receptor beta chain and its context. V shed 3 bases, J shed 4 bases, and the junction held 5 bases outside the gene matches. The CDR3 contains 14 residues. CDR1 MNHEY and CDR2 SMNVEV come from the germline V gene (reference sequence). The sample is drawn from a study of technical replicates of blood from a handful of donors. Only in-frame clones appear in the TCRdb table, and some are missing; sequencing was by immunoSEQ multiplex PCR. The sample yields approximately 74,000 clones, more than 95% seen once. This clonotype was sampled from a human donor in good health. Sequencing used T cells isolated from PBMCs. V gene TRBV27 combines with J gene TRBJ1-2, with 7 bases matching TRBD1. This CDR3 reads CASSFKGAGYGYTF. CDR3 nucleotides: TGTGCCAGCAGTTTTAAGGGGGCGGGCTATGGCTACACCTTC.